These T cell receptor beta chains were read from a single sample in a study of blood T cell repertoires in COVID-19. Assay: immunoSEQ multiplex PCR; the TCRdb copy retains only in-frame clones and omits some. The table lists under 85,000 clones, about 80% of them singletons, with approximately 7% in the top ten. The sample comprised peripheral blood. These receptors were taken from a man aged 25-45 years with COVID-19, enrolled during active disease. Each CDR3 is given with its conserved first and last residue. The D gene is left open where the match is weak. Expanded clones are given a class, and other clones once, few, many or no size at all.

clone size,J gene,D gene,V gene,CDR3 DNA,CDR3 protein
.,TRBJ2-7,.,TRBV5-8,TGTGCCAGCAGCTTAGGATTTTGGCAGACATCCTACGAGCAGTACTTC,CASSLGFWQTSYEQYF
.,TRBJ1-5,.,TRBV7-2,TGTGCCAGCAGCTTAGGGGGGGGCGCCTGGAATCAGCCCCAGCATTTT,CASSLGGGAWNQPQHF
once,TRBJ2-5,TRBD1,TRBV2,TGTGCCAGCAGAGGACAGGGCTCGGGCGGTGAGACCCAGTACTTC,CASRGQGSGGETQYF
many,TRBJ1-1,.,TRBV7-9,TGTGCCAGCAGCGGACCCTCCGCGGGTGACACTGAAGCTTTCTTT,CASSGPSAGDTEAFF
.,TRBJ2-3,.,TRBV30,TGTGCCTGGGGCGTCGGTTCTAGCACAGATACGCAGTATTTT,CAWGVGSSTDTQYF
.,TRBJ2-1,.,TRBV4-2,TGTGCCAGCAGCCAAGATTGGGCAGGGTCGGTCAATGAGCAGTTCTTC,CASSQDWAGSVNEQFF
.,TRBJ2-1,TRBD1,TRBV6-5,TGTGCCAGCAGGGCAAGACAGGGGTGGAATGAGCAGTTCTTC,CASRARQGWNEQFF
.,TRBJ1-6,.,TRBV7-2,TGTGCCAGCAGCCCTCTGGGGCCCTTCTCCTATAATTCACCCCTCCACTTT,CASSPLGPFSYNSPLHF
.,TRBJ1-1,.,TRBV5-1,TGCGCCAGCAGCTTGACAGGGTCTGAAGCTTTCTTT,CASSLTGSEAFF
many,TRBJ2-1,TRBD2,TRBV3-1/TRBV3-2,TGTGCCAGCAGCCAAGTGCAAAGGCTAGCGGGAGTTGTTGATGAGCAGTTCTTC,CASSQVQRLAGVVDEQFF
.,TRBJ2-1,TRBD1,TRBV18,TGTGCCAGCTCACTCCCCGGGACAGCGCAGGAGCAGTTCTTC,CASSLPGTAQEQFF
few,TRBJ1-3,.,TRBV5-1,TGCGCCAGCAGCCCCTATGACTCTGGAAACACCATATATTTT,CASSPYDSGNTIYF
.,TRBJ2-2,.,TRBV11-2,TGTGCCAGCAGCTCCCTCGGGGGAGCGGCCACCGGGGAGCTGTTTTTT,CASSSLGGAATGELFF
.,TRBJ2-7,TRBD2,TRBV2,TGTGCCAGCACCGGGACTACACCCTACGAGCAGTACTTC,CASTGTTPYEQYF
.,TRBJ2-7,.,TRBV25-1,TGTGCCAGCAGTGAATCCTTCACCATGAGGCACTCCGAGCAGTACTTC,CASSESFTMRHSEQYF
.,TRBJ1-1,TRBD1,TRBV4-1,TGCGCCAGCAGCCACCCCAGTTACAGGGGAAGAGGTATGAACACTGAAGCTTTCTTT,CASSHPSYRGRGMNTEAFF
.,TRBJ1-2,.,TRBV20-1,TGCAGTGCTAGGAGAGGGTCCGGCTACACCTTC,CSARRGSGYTF
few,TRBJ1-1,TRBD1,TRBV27,TGTGCCAGCAGAATTCACCGGGACAGGGTGAACACTGAAGCTTTCTTT,CASRIHRDRVNTEAFF
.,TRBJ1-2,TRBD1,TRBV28,TGTGCCAGCAGTCCACCCCTAGGGACAGGGGGCGACTATGGCTACACCTTC,CASSPPLGTGGDYGYTF
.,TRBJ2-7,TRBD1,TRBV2,TGTGCCAGCAGTGAATCGCCCCAGGGGGCGAGCTCCTACGAGCAGTACTTC,CASSESPQGASSYEQYF
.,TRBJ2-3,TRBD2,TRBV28,TGTGCCAGCAGTTTCACGCTAGCGGGAACAGATACGCAGTATTTT,CASSFTLAGTDTQYF
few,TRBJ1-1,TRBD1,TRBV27,TGTGCCAGCAGTGTCACAGGGGGCACTGAAGCTTTCTTT,CASSVTGGTEAFF
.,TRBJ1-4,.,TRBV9,TGTGCCAGCAGCGAGAGCGGGACACCGGATGAAAAACTGTTTTTT,CASSESGTPDEKLFF
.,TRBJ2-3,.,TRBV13,TGTGCCAGCAGCTTAGGCAACACAGATACGCAGTATTTT,CASSLGNTDTQYF
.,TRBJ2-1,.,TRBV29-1,TGCAGCGTTGCAGGCCGGTCCCTCAATGAGCAGTTCTTC,CSVAGRSLNEQFF
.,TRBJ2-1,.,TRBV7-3,TGTGCCAGCAGCACCAGTGACAATGAGCAGTTCTTC,CASSTSDNEQFF
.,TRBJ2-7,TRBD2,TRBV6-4,TGTGCCAAACCGGGACTAGCGGGAGGTACCTTTGGGGAGCAGTACTTC,CAKPGLAGGTFGEQYF
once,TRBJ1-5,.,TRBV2,TGTGCCAGCAGTGAAAGGGGATATAGCAATCAGCCCCAGCATTTT,CASSERGYSNQPQHF
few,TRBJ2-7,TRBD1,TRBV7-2,TGTGCCAGCAGCTTGTCGACAGGGAACTCCTACGAGCAGTACTTC,CASSLSTGNSYEQYF
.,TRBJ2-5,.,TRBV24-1,TGTGCCACCAGTGCCTCTCAAGAGACCCAGTACTTC,CATSASQETQYF
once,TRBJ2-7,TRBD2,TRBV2,TGTGCCAGCTGCGGGGGGGGAATTTGCGAGCAGTACTTC,CASCGGGICEQYF
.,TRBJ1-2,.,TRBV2,TGTGCCAGCGCCAAGGAGGACAGTTACTATGGCTACACCTTC,CASAKEDSYYGYTF